This T cell receptor (beta chain) appears in the sequencing data of a study of vaccination and CD4 T cells after COVID-19. Study-wide context: The study collected post-vaccine samples a median 72 days after dose two, with a range of 14 to 241. Cultures that served as controls received a CEFX pool, an HIV-1 Nef pool, or no peptide. Broader study findings: Spike mono-reactive status applied to 304 of 307 vaccine-specific clones in convalescent patients.

This CDR3 contains 12 residues. The germline V gene has CDR1 SSHAT and CDR2 FNYEAQ (reference sequence). About this clonotype itself: Its specificity is unknown.

This sample's treatment: roughly 11-day PBMC culture with coronavirus spike peptide pools or control peptides (ViraFEST assay). An Oncomine TCR Beta short-read assay was used to sequence the DNA from cultured CD4+ T cells. It was cultured CD4+ T cells from which genomic DNA was extracted. TCRdb used MiXCR to reprocess the PCR reads, holding one entry per CDR3 protein. The sample has over 7,000 distinct CDR3 sequences; approximately 61% are singletons. The source of this sequence is a human donor with COVID-19. This sample comprised cultured CD4+ T cells from blood, obtained after SARS-CoV-2 vaccination. The chain couples TRBV7-7 to TRBJ2-3; D ambiguous. The CDR3: CATGPVTDTQYF. The CDR3 DNA reads TGTGCTACCGGTCCGGTCACAGATACGCAGTATTTT. Supplemented by reference TRBV7-7 and TRBJ2-3, the full variable domain reads GAGVSQSPRYKVTKRGQDVTLRCDPISSHATLYWYQQALGQGPEFLTYFNYEAQPDKSGLPSDRFSAERPEGSISTLTIQRTEQRDSAMYRCATGPVTDTQYFGPGTRLTVL.